Listed here are 8 T cell receptor beta chains from one sample, sequenced in a study of T-cell memory formation after mild COVID-19. One entry per CDR3 protein results from TCRdb running MiXCR on the 5' RACE reads. The sample gives approximately 580,000 distinct CDR3 sequences, about a fifth of which show up once; about 12% is in the top ten. The specimen was PBMCs or a T cell subset sorted from them (not recorded which). The receptors were gathered from an adult woman who had mild COVID-19 (a few samples of this study predate the infection). Cell type and time point are not known.

The chain has TRBV7-2 and TRBJ1-3; no firm D call. From germline, CDR1 is SGHTA and CDR2 FQGNSA. V lost 1 base, J lost 0 bases, and 7 bases lay in between. The CDR3 loop spans 15 amino acids. For the CDR3, the DNA is TGTGCCAGCAGCTTAGACCACACCTCTGGAAACACCATATATTTT. This sequence encodes CASSLDHTSGNTIYF.

V gene TRBV5-1 combines with J gene TRBJ2-1, with 15 bases lining up with TRBD2. Germline-derived CDR1 and CDR2 are SGHRS and YFSETQ. Germline trimming cut 2 bases from V and 1 base from J; bases unmatched to any gene: 4. This CDR3 has 18 residues. CDR3: CASSLGGTSGGSYNEQFF. DNA of the CDR3: TGCGCCAGCAGCTTAGGTGGGACTAGCGGGGGGTCCTACAATGAGCAGTTCTTC. Looking up the rest from reference TRBV5-1 and TRBJ2-1 gives the full variable domain: KAGVTQTPRYLIKTRGQQVTLSCSPISGHRSVSWYQQTPGQGLQFLFEYFSETQRNKGNFPGRFSGRQFSNSRSEMNVSTLELGDSALYLCASSLGGTSGGSYNEQFFGPGTRLTVL.

This clonotype showed up just a few times. J is TRBJ1-2 and V is TRBV4-1, with D maybe TRBD1 (5 bases). This CDR3 is 13 amino acids long. Deletions cut 1 base from V and 6 bases from J, with 9 bases between. Per germline, CDR1 MGHRA and CDR2 YSYEKL. CDR3 nucleotide sequence: TGCGCCAGCAGCCAAGGGGGGGAGGATGGCTACACCTTC. It encodes CASSQGGEDGYTF.

The chain recombines TRBV3-1 with TRBJ1-2; D unresolved. This CDR3 contains 13 residues. CDR1 is LGHDT and CDR2 is YNNKEL in the germline V gene (reference sequence). Trimming removed 0 bases at V and 2 bases at J, with 4 bases between. In DNA form, the CDR3 reads TGTGCCAGCAGCCAAGATACAAACTATGGCTACACCTTC. Amino acids: CASSQDTNYGYTF.

The chain employs TRBV11-2 and TRBJ2-7; D remains ambiguous. The CDR3 consists of 15 residues. With 2 bases removed from V and 5 bases from J, the gap between germline ends came to 16 bases. In germline, CDR1 is SGHAT, CDR2 FQNNGV. CDR3 in amino acids: CASSLLFEGSHEQYF. DNA for the CDR3: TGTGCCAGCAGCTTACTTTTCGAAGGATCCCACGAGCAGTACTTC. Filled out from reference TRBV11-2 and TRBJ2-7, the complete variable domain reads EAGVAQSPRYKIIEKRQSVAFWCNPISGHATLYWYQQILGQGPKLLIQFQNNGVVDDSQLPKDRFSAERLKGVDSTLKIQPAKLEDSAVYLCASSLLFEGSHEQYFGPGTRLTVT.

This clonotype has a handful of counts. The chain uses TRBV7-2 and TRBJ2-7; D not certain. The CDR3 length is 13 residues. Trimming removed 5 bases at V and 2 bases at J, with 10 bases between. In germline, CDR1 is SGHTA, CDR2 FQGNSA. CDR3 in amino acids: CASSPRWAYEQYF. Written as DNA, the CDR3 is TGTGCCAGCAGCCCCCGGTGGGCCTACGAGCAGTACTTC.

This clonotype was counted only a few times. CDR3 protein: CASSFGGQTANYGYTF. CDR3 nucleotides: TGCGCCAGCAGCTTTGGGGGGCAGACGGCTAACTATGGCTACACCTTC. This sequence joins TRBV5-1 and TRBJ1-2; TRBD1 is a possible D gene (6 bases). The germline V and J ends were trimmed by 2 bases and 0 bases, with 14 bases remaining between them. Germline V gives CDR1 SGHRS, CDR2 YFSETQ. The CDR3 is made up of 16 amino acids.

As concerns this clonotype: An end of the junction differs from the germline gene, which may be a read error. This chain connects TRBV2 to TRBJ1-2, with no clear D. Germline-derived CDR1 and CDR2 are SNHLY and FYNNEI. The CDR3 has 12 residues. DNA of the CDR3: TGTGACAGCAGCTCAGAAAACTATGGCTACACCTTC. Protein: CDSSSENYGYTF.